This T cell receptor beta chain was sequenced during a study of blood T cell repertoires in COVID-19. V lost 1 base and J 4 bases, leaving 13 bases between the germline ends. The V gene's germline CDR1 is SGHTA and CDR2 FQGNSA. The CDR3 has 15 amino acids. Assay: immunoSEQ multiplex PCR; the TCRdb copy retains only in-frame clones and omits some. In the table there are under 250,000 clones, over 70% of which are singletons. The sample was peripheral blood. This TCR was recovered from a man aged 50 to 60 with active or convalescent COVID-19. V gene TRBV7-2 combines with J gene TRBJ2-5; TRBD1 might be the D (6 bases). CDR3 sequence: CASSLEQGVRETQYF. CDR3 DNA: TGTGCCAGCAGCTTAGAACAGGGTGTGAGAGAGACCCAGTACTTC.